Shown below are 7 T cell receptor beta chains from a single sample sequenced in a study of cytomegalovirus exposure and HLA in healthy donors. PCR amplification relied on 60 Vbeta primers (plus 13 Jbeta primers). The method was immunoSEQ multiplex PCR; TCRdb's version includes in-frame clones alone and lacks a portion of them. The repertoire holds about 57,000 clones, with around 83% as singletons. The sequenced sample was PBMCs. These receptors originate from a man in his thirties or forties in good health and CMV-seronegative.

The gene calls are TRBV7-2 and TRBJ1-1; 7 bases fit TRBD1. Germline-derived CDR1 and CDR2 are SGHTA and FQGNSA. V shed 2 bases, J shed 0 bases, and the junction held 9 bases outside the gene matches. The CDR3 is 17 amino acids. CDR3 coding DNA: TGTGCCAGCAGCTTATACTTCCGACAGGGAATGAACACTGAAGCTTTCTTT. This encodes CASSLYFRQGMNTEAFF.

The chain carries TRBV27 and TRBJ1-5; no firm D call. The length of the CDR3 is 13 residues. Germline-derived CDR1 and CDR2 are MNHEY and SMNVEV (reference sequence). V was shortened by 6 bases and J by 2 bases, with 8 bases between the two germline ends. The CDR3 sequence is CASSSRGNQPQHF. CDR3 bases: TGTGCCAGCAGCTCGAGGGGCAATCAGCCCCAGCATTTT.

The chain uses TRBV6-6 and TRBJ2-5, with D tentatively TRBD2 (6 bases). The V and J ends lost 2 bases and 2 bases respectively, with 9 bases between them. The germline V gene has CDR1 MNHNY and CDR2 SVGAGI (reference sequence). The CDR3 has 14 residues. Written as DNA, the CDR3 is TGTGCCAGCAGTTACGGGACTGCTCAAGAGACCCAGTACTTC. Translated, it gives CASSYGTAQETQYF.

J is TRBJ1-1 and V is TRBV9; D perhaps matches TRBD1 (6 bases). Germline V gives CDR1 SGDLS, CDR2 YYNGEE. The CDR3 runs 14 residues. The germline V and J ends were trimmed by 0 bases and 3 bases, with 9 bases remaining between them. The CDR3 nucleotides read TGTGCCAGCAGCGTAGGAGGGGGGGACACTGAAGCTTTCTTT. It specifies CASSVGGGDTEAFF.

The table lists this clone with a count of one. The chain has TRBV11-2 and TRBJ1-2; possible D gene TRBD1, 6 bases. Looked up from germline, CDR1 is SGHAT and CDR2 is FQNNGV. The V gene lost 6 bases and the J gene lost 5 bases, with 16 bases spanning the gap. This CDR3 contains 14 residues. CDR3 loop: CASRGDLRGYGYTF. CDR3 DNA: TGTGCCAGCAGGGGGGACCTGAGGGGGTATGGCTACACCTTC.

This clone turned up a few times. The chain has TRBV2 and TRBJ2-1; maybe TRBD2 (6 bases). This CDR3 region has 16 residues. V was cut by 4 bases and J by 7 bases, with 20 bases left in between. The germline V gene has CDR1 SNHLY and CDR2 FYNNEI. CDR3 protein: CASSVGEIAAANEQFF. DNA for the CDR3: TGTGCCAGCAGTGTAGGGGAGATAGCGGCCGCTAATGAGCAGTTCTTC. The full variable domain, with the rest looked up from reference TRBV2 and TRBJ2-1, is EPEVTQTPSHQVTQMGQEVILRCVPISNHLYFYWYRQILGQKVEFLVSFYNNEISEKSEIFDDQFSVERPDGSNFTLKIRSTKLEDSAMYFCASSVGEIAAANEQFFGPGTRLTVL.

The chain couples TRBV19 to TRBJ1-5; TRBD1 matches at 7 bases. The CDR3 extends over 15 amino acids. The germline gives CDR1 LNHDA, CDR2 SQIVND (reference sequence). After removal of 6 bases from V and 1 base from J, the junction contained 6 bases not matched to a gene. For the CDR3, the DNA is TGTGCCAGTAGGGACAAGGGGGCGAGCAATCAGCCCCAGCATTTT. Encoded protein: CASRDKGASNQPQHF.